What follows are 2 T cell receptor beta chains derived from one specimen sequenced in a study of T cell clonality in common variable immunodeficiency (dated by TCRdb to about 2015). The library was generated by the immunoSEQ multiplex PCR assay. The table was pulled from immuneACCESS by TCRdb, which kept in-frame rearrangements only. Such tables lose some clones; where checked, under half of the loss comes from unresolved V genes, and the rest has no known cause. Here the sample lists approximately 44,000 clones, none seen once only. More than 9% of the sample lies in the top ten. Input material: peripheral blood mononuclear cells. These receptors were obtained from a person aged 18 to 75 in good health.

This clone was counted ten times or more. Sequencing ends 3 residues short of the CDR3 end; the germline J gene provides the rest. This chain links TRBV13 with TRBJ2-3; 11 bases align to TRBD2. Germline assignment: CDR1 PRHDT and CDR2 FYEKMQ (reference sequence). CDR3 length: 16 amino acids. J was trimmed by 2 bases and V by 4 bases; bases with no gene match: 5. CDR3 in amino acids: CASSSLAGGDTDTQYF. The DNA read from the CDR3 is TGTGCCAGCAGCTCTTTAGCGGGGGGGGACACAGATACG.

The sample holds many counts of this clone. The CDR3 sequence is CSVRPGSPEGYTF. CDR3 bases read: TGCAGCGTCAGACCAGGGTCCCCGGAGGGC. V gene TRBV29-1 combines with J gene TRBJ1-2, with D possibly TRBD1 on 5 matching bases. The read falls 3 residues short of the CDR3 end, and the missing part is taken from the germline J gene. This CDR3 has 13 residues. Germline CDR1 SQVTM, CDR2 ANQGSEA.